The 9 T cell receptor beta chains in this list originate from one sample, sequenced in a study of CD8 T cells in ankylosing spondylitis. TCRdb used MiXCR to reprocess the 5' RACE reads, holding one entry per CDR3 protein. Among roughly 120,000 distinct CDR3 sequences listed, roughly 6.6% were seen once. The sample consisted of blood, either unsorted or a sorted T cell fraction (not recorded which). Receptors originate from a male donor with ankylosing spondylitis or in good health (not recorded which).

In its sample, this clonotype was seen many times. The V and J genes are TRBV9 and TRBJ2-1; 7 nucleotides match TRBD2. This CDR3 contains 13 residues. Germline lookup yields CDR1 SGDLS and CDR2 YYNGEE. J gave up 6 bases and V 1 base, and 1 base lay outside the gene matches. In nucleotides, the CDR3 is TGTGCCAGCAGCGTACGCGGGAGCAATGAGCAGTTCTTC. It yields the protein CASSVRGSNEQFF.

This clonotype has more than one count but fewer than ten. Sequence at one end of the junction differs from germline and may be a read error. V gene TRBV7-3 combines with J gene TRBJ2-7; D may match TRBD1 or TRBD2 (7 bases each). Germline V gene sequence: CDR1 SGHTA, CDR2 FQGTGA. The CDR3 has 18 residues. The CDR3 DNA sequence: TGTGCCAGAAGCTTAACGGGGTCACCCCCCTCGGCGCAGGGGGGGGTGTACTTC. Protein product: CARSLTGSPPSAQGGVYF.

This clonotype came up many times. This chain connects TRBV7-2 to TRBJ1-4; TRBD1 matches 7 bases. The germline V gene encodes CDR1 SGHTA and CDR2 FQGNSA. CDR3 size: 14 residues. The ends lost 3 bases at V and 12 bases at J; junction bases unmatched: 10. The CDR3 reads CASSFVARDRELFF. DNA for the CDR3: TGTGCCAGCAGCTTTGTGGCTAGGGACAGAGAACTGTTTTTT.

This clonotype was seen repeatedly, ten times or more. DNA for the CDR3: TGCAGCGCTCGGTCAACAGGGACCTACGAGCAGTACTTC. This encodes CSARSTGTYEQYF. V is TRBV29-1 and J is TRBJ2-7, with a weak D call TRBD1 (6 bases). Germline assignment: CDR1 SQVTM and CDR2 ANQGSEA. Trimming removed 7 bases from V and 2 bases from J, with 15 bases in between. The CDR3 consists of 13 residues.

This clonotype showed up many times. This chain connects TRBV7-3 to TRBJ2-5; D might be TRBD1 or TRBD2, each matching 7 bases. CDR3 length equals 13 residues. Germline CDR1 reads SGHTA; CDR2 reads FQGTGA. Trimming left V 3 bases short and J 7 bases short, with 12 bases between. The CDR3: CASSFDREGTQYF. As DNA, the CDR3 is TGTGCCAGCAGCTTTGACAGGGAGGGGACCCAGTACTTC.

This clonotype was recorded many times. J is TRBJ1-2 and V is TRBV5-1, with TRBD1 matching 7 bases. The CDR3 covers 16 residues. The germline gives CDR1 SGHRS, CDR2 YFSETQ. V shed 4 bases, J shed 4 bases, and the junction held 13 bases outside the gene matches. Written as DNA, the CDR3 is TGCGCCAGCAGCCCAAGAGGGCAGGGGGATATCTATGGCTACACCTTC. Translating it yields CASSPRGQGDIYGYTF.

This clonotype was recorded at least ten times. The chain joins TRBV20-1 to TRBJ2-3, with D maybe TRBD2 (6 bases). V lost 6 bases and J 4 bases, leaving 20 bases between the germline ends. From germline, CDR1 is DFQATT and CDR2 SNEGSKA (reference sequence). This CDR3 has 15 amino acids. In DNA, the CDR3 is TGCAGTGCCTTGGTGGCGGGGTCCCCCGCAGATACGCAGTATTTT. Translated, it gives CSALVAGSPADTQYF.

This clonotype was counted only a few times. The chain uses TRBV7-2 and TRBJ2-3; D gene unclear. The CDR3 covers 14 residues. Germline CDR1 SGHTA, CDR2 FQGNSA. With 5 bases removed from V and 4 bases from J, the gap between germline ends came to 13 bases. This chain's CDR3 is CASSLLRVADTQYF. Here the CDR3 DNA reads TGTGCCAGCAGCCTACTTAGGGTAGCAGATACGCAGTATTTT.

This clonotype was recorded many times. The genes are TRBV28 and TRBJ2-7; maybe TRBD2 (6 bases). Trimming took 4 bases from V and 0 from J, leaving 19 bases between them. From germline, CDR1 is MDHEN and CDR2 SYDVKM. This CDR3 is built from 17 residues. The chain's CDR3 is CASSSHSGGGSSYEQYF. CDR3 nucleotides: TGTGCCAGCAGTTCACATAGCGGTGGGGGAAGCTCCTACGAGCAGTACTTC.